At least ten counts were recorded for the clone carrying this TCR beta chain. TCR beta CDR3 regions were amplified from RNA. TCR CDR3 underwent first-round RT-PCR with the HTBI primer set. TCRdb reprocessed the multiplex PCR reads via MiXCR and lists one record per CDR3 protein. The sample includes around 190,000 distinct CDR3 sequences, approximately 16% of them seen just once. The data belong to a study of T cells in Graves' hyperthyroidism and ophthalmopathy. V was pared by 4 bases and J by 2 bases, with 11 bases between. This CDR3 is 15 amino acids long. Per the germline V gene, CDR1 is SGHAT and CDR2 is FQNNGV.

The source is a woman aged 45-60 years with Graves' hyperthyroidism. The gene calls are TRBV11-2 and TRBJ1-4; possibly TRBD1 for D (5 bases). What was sequenced was blood. This CDR3 is CASSSAGLTNEKLFF. The CDR3 DNA reads TGTGCCAGCAGCTCTGCAGGGCTCACTAATGAAAAACTGTTTTTT.